This TCR beta chain was profiled in a study of B cell selection in AIRE deficiency. Sequencing used immunoSEQ multiplex PCR; TCRdb keeps in-frame clones, though not all of them. The sample lists around 20,000 clones; around 93% were seen once. The CDR3 is 14 amino acids. Trimming took 2 bases from V and 5 from J; bases not matched to a gene: 3. In germline, CDR1 is SGHDT, CDR2 YYEEEE. Regulatory T cells were sorted as CD4+CD25hiCD127low/negative. This clonotype was sampled from a human donor in good health. Sequencing was performed on CD4+CD25+ Tregs sorted from PBMCs. The chain couples TRBV5-6 to TRBJ2-4, with 8 positions matching TRBD1. CDR3 amino acids: CASSLGTGQNIQYF. The CDR3 DNA sequence: TGTGCCAGCAGCTTAGGGACAGGACAAAACATTCAGTACTTC.